This T cell receptor beta chain derives from a study of blood T cells in healthy people across ages. V lost 1 base and J lost 5, with 20 bases in between. The CDR3 runs 17 residues. Germline CDR1 is LGHNT and CDR2 is FRNRAP. A sample-barcoded 5' primer and a J-beta primer mix were used in a second PCR of about 6 to 12 cycles. TCRdb itself ran the 5' RACE reads through MiXCR, one entry per CDR3 protein. Counted here are around 780,000 distinct CDR3 sequences, roughly 24% occurring once; the ten biggest clones make up roughly 3.1%. The same data also contributed to another study, on T cells of mothers and their children.

V usage is TRBV12-5 and J usage is TRBJ2-5; D possibly corresponds to TRBD2 (6 bases). The sequence derives from a boy between 10 and 17 years old in good health. Material: blood. CDR3 loop: CASGLGEKTGEPETQYF. For the CDR3, the DNA is TGTGCTAGTGGTTTGGGGGAGAAGACGGGAGAACCCGAGACCCAGTACTTC.